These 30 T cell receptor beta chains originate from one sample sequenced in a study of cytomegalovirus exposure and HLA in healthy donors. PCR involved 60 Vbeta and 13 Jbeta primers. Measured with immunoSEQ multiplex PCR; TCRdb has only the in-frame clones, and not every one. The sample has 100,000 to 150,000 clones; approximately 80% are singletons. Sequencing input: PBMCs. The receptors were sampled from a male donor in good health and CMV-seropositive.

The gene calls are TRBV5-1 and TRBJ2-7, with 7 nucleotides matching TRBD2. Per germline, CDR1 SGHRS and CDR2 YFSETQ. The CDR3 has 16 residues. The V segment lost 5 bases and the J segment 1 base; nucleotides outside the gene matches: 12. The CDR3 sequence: CASRGGMAGRSYEQYF. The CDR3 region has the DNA TGCGCCAGCAGGGGGGGGATGGCGGGGAGATCCTACGAGCAGTACTTC. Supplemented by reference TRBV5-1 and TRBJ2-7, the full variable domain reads KAGVTQTPRYLIKTRGQQVTLSCSPISGHRSVSWYQQTPGQGLQFLFEYFSETQRNKGNFPGRFSGRQFSNSRSEMNVSTLELGDSALYLCASRGGMAGRSYEQYFGPGTRLTVT.

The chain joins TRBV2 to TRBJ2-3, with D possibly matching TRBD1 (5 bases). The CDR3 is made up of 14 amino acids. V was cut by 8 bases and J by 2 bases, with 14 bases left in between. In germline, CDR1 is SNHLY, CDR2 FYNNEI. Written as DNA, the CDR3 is TGTGCCAGCCGGCAGGGCGCCCTCACAGATACGCAGTATTTT. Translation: CASRQGALTDTQYF.

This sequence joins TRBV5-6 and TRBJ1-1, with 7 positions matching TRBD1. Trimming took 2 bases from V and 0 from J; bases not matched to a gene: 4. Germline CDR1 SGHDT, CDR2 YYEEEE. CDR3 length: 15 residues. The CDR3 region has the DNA TGTGCCAGCAGCTTAAGGACAGGTCTGAACACTGAAGCTTTCTTT. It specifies CASSLRTGLNTEAFF.

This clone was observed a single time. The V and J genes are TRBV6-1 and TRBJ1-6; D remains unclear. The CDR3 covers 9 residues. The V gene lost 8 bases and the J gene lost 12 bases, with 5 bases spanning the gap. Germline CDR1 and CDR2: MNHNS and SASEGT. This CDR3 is CASAKPLHF. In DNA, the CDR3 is TGTGCCAGCGCGAAACCCCTCCACTTT.

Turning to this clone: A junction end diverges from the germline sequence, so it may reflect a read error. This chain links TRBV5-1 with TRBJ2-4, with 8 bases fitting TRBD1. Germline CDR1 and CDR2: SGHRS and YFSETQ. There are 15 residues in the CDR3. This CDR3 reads CASSLGGQGMNSQYF. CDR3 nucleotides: TGCGCCAGCAGCTTGGGCGGACAGGGTATGAACAGTCAGTACTTC.

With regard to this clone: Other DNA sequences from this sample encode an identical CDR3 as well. The CDR3 reads CASSPSGQGYTEAFF. The CDR3 nucleotides read TGTGCCAGCAGCCCATCGGGACAGGGATACACTGAAGCTTTCTTT. The chain employs TRBV13 and TRBJ1-1; 9 bases are shared with TRBD1. This CDR3 has 15 amino acids. The junction had 7 bases not matched to a gene; V was cut back by 5 bases and J by 3 bases. CDR1 is PRHDT and CDR2 is FYEKMQ in the germline V gene (reference sequence).

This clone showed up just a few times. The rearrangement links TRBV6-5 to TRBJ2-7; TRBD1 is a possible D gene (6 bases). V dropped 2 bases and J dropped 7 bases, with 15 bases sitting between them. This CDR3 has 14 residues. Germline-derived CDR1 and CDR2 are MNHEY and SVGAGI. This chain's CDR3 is CASSYTHRDGEQYF. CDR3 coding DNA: TGTGCCAGCAGTTACACTCACAGGGACGGGGAGCAGTACTTC.

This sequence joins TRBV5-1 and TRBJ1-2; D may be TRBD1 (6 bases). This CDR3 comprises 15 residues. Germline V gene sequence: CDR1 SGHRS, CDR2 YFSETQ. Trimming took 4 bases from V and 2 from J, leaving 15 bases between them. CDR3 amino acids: CASSPTGQFNYGYTF. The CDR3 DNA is TGCGCCAGCAGCCCGACCGGACAGTTCAACTATGGCTACACCTTC.

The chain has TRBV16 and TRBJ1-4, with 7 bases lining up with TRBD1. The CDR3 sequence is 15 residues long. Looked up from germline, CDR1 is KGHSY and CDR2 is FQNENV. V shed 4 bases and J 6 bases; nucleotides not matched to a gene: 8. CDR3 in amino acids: CASSPPGGRDEKLFF. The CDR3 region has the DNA TGTGCCAGCAGCCCGCCAGGGGGAAGGGATGAAAAACTGTTTTTT. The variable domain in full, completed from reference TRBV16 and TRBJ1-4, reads GEEVAQTPKHLVRGEGQKAKLYCAPIKGHSYVFWYQQVLKNEFKFLISFQNENVFDETGMPKERFSAKCLPNSPCSLEIQATKLEDSAVYFCASSPPGGRDEKLFFGSGTQLSVL.

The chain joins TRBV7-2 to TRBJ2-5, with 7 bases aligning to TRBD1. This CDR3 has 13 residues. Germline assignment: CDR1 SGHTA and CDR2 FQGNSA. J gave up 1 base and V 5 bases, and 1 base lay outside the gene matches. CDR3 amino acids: CASSRQGQETQYF. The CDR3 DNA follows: TGTGCCAGCAGCCGACAGGGCCAAGAGACCCAGTACTTC.

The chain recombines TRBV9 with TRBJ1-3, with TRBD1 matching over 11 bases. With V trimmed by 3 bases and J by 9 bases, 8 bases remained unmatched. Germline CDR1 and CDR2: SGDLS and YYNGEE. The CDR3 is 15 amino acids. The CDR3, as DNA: TGTGCCAGCAGCGCAACTCCGGGACAGGGGGGCACCATATATTTT. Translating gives CASSATPGQGGTIYF.

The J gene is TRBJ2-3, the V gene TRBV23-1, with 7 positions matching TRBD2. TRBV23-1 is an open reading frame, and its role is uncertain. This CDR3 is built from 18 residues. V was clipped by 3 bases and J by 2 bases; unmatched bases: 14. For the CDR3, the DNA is TGCGCCAGCAGTCATTCACGGTTAAAAGCGGGGTTCACAGATACGCAGTATTTT. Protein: CASSHSRLKAGFTDTQYF.

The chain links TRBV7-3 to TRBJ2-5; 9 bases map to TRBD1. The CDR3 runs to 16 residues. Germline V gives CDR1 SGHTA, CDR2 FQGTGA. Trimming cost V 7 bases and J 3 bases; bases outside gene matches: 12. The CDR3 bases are TGTGCCAGCATCACACGGGACAGGGACAGGGAAGAGACCCAGTACTTC. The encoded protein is CASITRDRDREETQYF.

CDR3 DNA: TGTGCCAGCGGGGACGGGAGCGCGAGGTACAATGAGCAGTTCTTC. This gives the protein CASGDGSARYNEQFF. V is TRBV6-5 and J is TRBJ2-1, with a possible D match to TRBD2 (6 bases). The CDR3 covers 15 residues. The germline CDR1 and CDR2 sequences are MNHEY and SVGAGI. V was clipped by 8 bases and J by 4 bases, with 18 bases between them.

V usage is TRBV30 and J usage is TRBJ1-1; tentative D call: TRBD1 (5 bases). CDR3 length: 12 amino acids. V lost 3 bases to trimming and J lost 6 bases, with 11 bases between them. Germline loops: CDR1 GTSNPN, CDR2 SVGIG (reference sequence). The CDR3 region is CAWSGGFPEAFF. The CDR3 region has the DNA TGTGCCTGGAGCGGGGGGTTCCCTGAAGCTTTCTTT.

The chain's CDR3 is CASRNSGTGNYGYTF. DNA of the CDR3: TGTGCCAGCAGAAACTCCGGGACAGGGAACTATGGCTACACCTTC. The V gene is TRBV6-5, the J gene TRBJ1-2; 9 bases align to TRBD1. CDR1 and CDR2 from the germline V gene are MNHEY and SVGAGI. With 6 bases clipped from V and 2 bases from J, the junction kept 7 bases outside the gene matches. The CDR3 contains 15 residues.

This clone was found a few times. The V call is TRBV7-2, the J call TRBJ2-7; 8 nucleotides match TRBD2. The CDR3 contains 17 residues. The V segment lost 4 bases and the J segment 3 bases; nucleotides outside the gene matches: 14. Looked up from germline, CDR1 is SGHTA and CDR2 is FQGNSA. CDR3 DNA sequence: TGTGCCAGCAGCTCCCCGAGAGGTAGCGGGGCGAACTACGAGCAGTACTTC. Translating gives CASSSPRGSGANYEQYF. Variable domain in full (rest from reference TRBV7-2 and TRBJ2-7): GAGVSQSPSNKVTEKGKDVELRCDPISGHTALYWYRQSLGQGLEFLIYFQGNSAPDKSGLPSDRFSAERTGGSVSTLTIQRTQQEDSAVYLCASSSPRGSGANYEQYFGPGTRLTVT.

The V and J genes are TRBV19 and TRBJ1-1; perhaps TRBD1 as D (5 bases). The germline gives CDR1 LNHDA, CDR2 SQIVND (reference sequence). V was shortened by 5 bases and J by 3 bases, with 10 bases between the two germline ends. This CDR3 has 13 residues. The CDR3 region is CASSVDRDTEAFF. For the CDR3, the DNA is TGTGCCAGTAGTGTCGACAGAGACACTGAAGCTTTCTTT.

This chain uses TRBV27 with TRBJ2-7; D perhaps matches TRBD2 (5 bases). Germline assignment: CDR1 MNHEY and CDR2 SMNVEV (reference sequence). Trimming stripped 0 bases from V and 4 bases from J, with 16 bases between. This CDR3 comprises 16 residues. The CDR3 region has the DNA TGTGCCAGCAGTTTATCGAGGGTGCGGGCTAGGTACGAGCAGTACTTC. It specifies CASSLSRVRARYEQYF.

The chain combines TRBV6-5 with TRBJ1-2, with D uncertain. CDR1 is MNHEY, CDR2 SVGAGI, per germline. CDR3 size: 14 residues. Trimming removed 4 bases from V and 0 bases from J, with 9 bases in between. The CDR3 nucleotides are TGTGCCAGCAGTTCCGAGATAGCTAACTATGGCTACACCTTC. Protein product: CASSSEIANYGYTF.

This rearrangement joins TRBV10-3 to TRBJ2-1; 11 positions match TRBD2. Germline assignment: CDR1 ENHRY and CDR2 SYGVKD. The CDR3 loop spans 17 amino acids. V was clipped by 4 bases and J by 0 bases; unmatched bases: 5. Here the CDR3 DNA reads TGTGCCATCAGTGTTTTAGCGGGGGGGAGCTCCTACAATGAGCAGTTCTTC. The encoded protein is CAISVLAGGSSYNEQFF.

In DNA form, the CDR3 reads TGTGCCAGCAGCTTATTCCGGGAAAAGCAGTACTTC. Translation: CASSLFREKQYF. V gene TRBV7-8 combines with J gene TRBJ2-5; a weak D match, TRBD2 (5 bases). Trimming removed 2 bases at V and 11 bases at J, with 12 bases between. The length of the CDR3 is 12 residues. Looked up from germline, CDR1 is SGHVS and CDR2 is FQNEAQ.

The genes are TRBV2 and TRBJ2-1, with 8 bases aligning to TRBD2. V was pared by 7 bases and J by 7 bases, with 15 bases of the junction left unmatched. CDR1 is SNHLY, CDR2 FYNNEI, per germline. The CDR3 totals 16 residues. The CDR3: CASIRGPLLAANEQFF. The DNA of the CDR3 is TGTGCCAGCATCCGAGGCCCCTTACTAGCGGCGAATGAGCAGTTCTTC.

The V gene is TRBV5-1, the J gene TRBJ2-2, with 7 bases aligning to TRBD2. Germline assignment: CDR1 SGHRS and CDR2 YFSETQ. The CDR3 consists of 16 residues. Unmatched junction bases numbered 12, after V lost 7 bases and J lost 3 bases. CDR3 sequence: CASGVRSAGDTGELFF. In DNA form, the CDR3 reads TGCGCCAGCGGCGTGCGAAGTGCGGGGGACACCGGGGAGCTGTTTTTT.

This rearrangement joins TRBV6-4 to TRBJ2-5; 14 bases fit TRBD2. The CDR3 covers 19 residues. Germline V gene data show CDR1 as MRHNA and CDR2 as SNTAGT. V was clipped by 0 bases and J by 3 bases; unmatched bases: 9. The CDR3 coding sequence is TGTGCCAGCAGTGACTCGAATCCGGGACTAGCGGGAGCAAAAGAGACCCAGTACTTC. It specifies CASSDSNPGLAGAKETQYF.

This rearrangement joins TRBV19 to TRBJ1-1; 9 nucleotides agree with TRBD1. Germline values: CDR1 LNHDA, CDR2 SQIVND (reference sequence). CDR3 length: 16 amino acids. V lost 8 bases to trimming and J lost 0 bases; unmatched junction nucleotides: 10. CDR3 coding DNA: TGTGCCAGTCGACCCGGGACAGGGTTGGTGAACACTGAAGCTTTCTTT. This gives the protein CASRPGTGLVNTEAFF.

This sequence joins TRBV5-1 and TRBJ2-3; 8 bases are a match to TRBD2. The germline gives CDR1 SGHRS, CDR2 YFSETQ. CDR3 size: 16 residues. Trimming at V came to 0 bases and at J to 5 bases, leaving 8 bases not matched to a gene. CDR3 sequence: CASSLAGSGVGDTQYF. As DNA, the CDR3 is TGCGCCAGCAGCTTGGCCGGTAGCGGGGTGGGAGATACGCAGTATTTT.

CDR3 amino acids: CASSAGGLVETQYF. Here the CDR3 DNA reads TGTGCCAGCAGCGCAGGGGGGCTGGTAGAGACCCAGTACTTC. The J gene is TRBJ2-5, the V gene TRBV9, with D possibly matching TRBD1 (7 bases). This CDR3 is 14 amino acids long. Germline V CDR1 and CDR2: SGDLS, YYNGEE. Deletions cut 3 bases from V and 4 bases from J, with 13 bases between.

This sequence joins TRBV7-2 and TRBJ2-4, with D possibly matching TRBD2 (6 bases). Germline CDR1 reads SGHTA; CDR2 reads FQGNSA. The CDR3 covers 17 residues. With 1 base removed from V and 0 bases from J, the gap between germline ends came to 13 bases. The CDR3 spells CASSLESGGVAKNIQYF. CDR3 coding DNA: TGTGCCAGCAGCTTAGAAAGTGGCGGGGTAGCCAAAAACATTCAGTACTTC.

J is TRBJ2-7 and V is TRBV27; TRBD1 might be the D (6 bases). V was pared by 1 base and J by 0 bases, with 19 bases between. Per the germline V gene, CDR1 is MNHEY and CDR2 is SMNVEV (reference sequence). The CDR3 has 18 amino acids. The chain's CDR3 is CASSLLRSGTTFSYEQYF. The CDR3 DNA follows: TGTGCCAGCAGTTTATTAAGGTCCGGGACAACCTTCTCCTACGAGCAGTACTTC.